This T cell receptor (beta chain) was found in a study of regulatory T cells in long-lasting Graves disease. This CDR3 region has 17 residues. J was trimmed by 5 bases and V by 5 bases; bases with no gene match: 15. Germline loops: CDR1 SGHAT, CDR2 FQDESV (reference sequence). A remark on this clonotype: This may be a read error: a much more frequent sequence differs by one nucleotide.

Documented time point: newly diagnosed GD, antithyroid drugs for less than 3 months. Construction of the TCR library relied on RNA isolated from PBMCs. HTBI primers from iRepertoire and Arm-PCR of CDR3 regions yielded the TCR beta libraries. TCRdb used MiXCR to reprocess the multiplex PCR reads, holding one entry per CDR3 protein. The data hold around 360,000 distinct CDR3 sequences, with around 15% observed a single time. Another study also made use of these data, one on T cells in Graves' hyperthyroidism and ophthalmopathy. Per that study: Patients counted as stable if ophthalmopathy did not develop within 18 months.

This TCR was recovered from a woman aged 18 to 35 with Graves disease. The starting material was peripheral blood mononuclear cells (PBMCs), obtained at new diagnosis, from a patient treated with antithyroid drugs. The genes are TRBV11-1 and TRBJ2-7; 10 bases map to TRBD2. The CDR3, as DNA: TGTGCCAGCAGCAGAGATCGGTCTAGCGGGAGCCTCAACGAGCAGTACTTC. This sequence encodes CASSRDRSSGSLNEQYF.